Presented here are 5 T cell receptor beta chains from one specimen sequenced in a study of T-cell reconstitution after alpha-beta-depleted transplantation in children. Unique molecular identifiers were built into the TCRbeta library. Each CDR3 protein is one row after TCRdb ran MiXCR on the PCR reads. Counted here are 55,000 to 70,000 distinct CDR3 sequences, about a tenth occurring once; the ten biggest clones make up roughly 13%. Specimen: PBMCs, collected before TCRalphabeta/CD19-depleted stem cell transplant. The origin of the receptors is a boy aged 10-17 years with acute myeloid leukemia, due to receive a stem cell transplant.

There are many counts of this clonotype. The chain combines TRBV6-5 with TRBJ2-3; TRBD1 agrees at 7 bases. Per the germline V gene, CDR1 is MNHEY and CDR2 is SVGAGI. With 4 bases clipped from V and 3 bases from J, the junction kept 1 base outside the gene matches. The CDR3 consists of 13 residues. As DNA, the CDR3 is TGTGCCAGCAGTTGGGGACAGACAGATACGCAGTATTTT. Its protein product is CASSWGQTDTQYF.

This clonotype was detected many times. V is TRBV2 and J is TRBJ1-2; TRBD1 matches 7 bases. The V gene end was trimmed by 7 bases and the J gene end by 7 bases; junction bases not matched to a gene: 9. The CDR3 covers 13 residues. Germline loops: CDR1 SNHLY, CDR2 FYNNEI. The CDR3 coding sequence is TGTGCCAGCAAGGAAGACAGGGCGGCTGGCTACACCTTC. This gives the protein CASKEDRAAGYTF.

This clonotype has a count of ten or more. The CDR3, as DNA: TGTGCCAGCAGCTTAGACGGGATATTGTCCTACGAGCAGTACTTC. This gives the protein CASSLDGILSYEQYF. V and J are TRBV7-2 and TRBJ2-7, with a tentative D call TRBD2 (5 bases). This CDR3 spans 15 amino acids. V was cut by 1 base and J by 1 base, with 11 bases left in between. Germline V CDR1 and CDR2: SGHTA, FQGNSA.

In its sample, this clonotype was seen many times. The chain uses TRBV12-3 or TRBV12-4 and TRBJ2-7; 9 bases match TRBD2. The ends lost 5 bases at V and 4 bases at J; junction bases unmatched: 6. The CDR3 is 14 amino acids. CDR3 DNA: TGTGCCAGCAGTGTTAGCGGGAGCGGTTACGAGCAGTACTTC. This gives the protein CASSVSGSGYEQYF.

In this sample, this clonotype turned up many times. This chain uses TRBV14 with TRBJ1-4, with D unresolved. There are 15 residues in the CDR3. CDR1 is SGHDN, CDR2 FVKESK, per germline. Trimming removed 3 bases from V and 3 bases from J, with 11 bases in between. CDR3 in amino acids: CASSHDGRANEKLFF. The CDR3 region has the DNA TGTGCCAGCAGCCATGACGGGCGGGCTAATGAAAAACTGTTTTTT.